This TCR beta chain came from a study of Ad26.COV2.S vaccination and SARS-CoV-2 variants. Study-wide results and limits: Vaccinated individuals (as opposed to placebo recipients) had higher spike-specific TCR breadth.

This table comes from immunoSEQ multiplex PCR, and its TCRdb copy is limited to in-frame clones, with some not included. This sample has about 440,000 clones, with roughly 91% found just once. V was cut by 6 bases and J by 4 bases, with 10 bases left in between. The CDR3 is 13 residues long. Treatment here: some 20 received Ad26.COV2.S at low or high dose, single or two shots; roughly five received placebo; per-sample allocation not given. Day 63 after the first vaccine or placebo injection was the time point for sampling. Concerning this clone itself: Its antigen remains unidentified.

This material consisted of peripheral blood, taken in a trial of Ad26.COV2.S vaccine versus placebo. The sequence was obtained from a person aged 18-65 years who received the Ad26.COV2.S COVID-19 vaccine or a placebo. The chain carries TRBV12-3 or TRBV12-4 and TRBJ2-1, with a tentative D call TRBD1 (5 bases). CDR3 in amino acids: CASSVDRYNEQFF. In DNA form, the CDR3 reads TGTGCCAGCAGCGTTGACAGATACAATGAGCAGTTCTTC.